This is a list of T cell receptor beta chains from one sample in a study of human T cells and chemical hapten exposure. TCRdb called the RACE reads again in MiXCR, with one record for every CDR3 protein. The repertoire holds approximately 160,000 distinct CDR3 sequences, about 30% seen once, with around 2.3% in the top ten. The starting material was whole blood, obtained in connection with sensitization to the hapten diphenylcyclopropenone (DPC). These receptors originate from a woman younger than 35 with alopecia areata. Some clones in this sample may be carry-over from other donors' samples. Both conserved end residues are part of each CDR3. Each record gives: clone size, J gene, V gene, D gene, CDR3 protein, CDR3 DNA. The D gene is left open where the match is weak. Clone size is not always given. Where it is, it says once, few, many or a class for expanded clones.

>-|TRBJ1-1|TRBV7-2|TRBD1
CASSWTGNTEAFF
TGTGCCAGCAGCTGGACAGGGAACACTGAAGCTTTCTTT
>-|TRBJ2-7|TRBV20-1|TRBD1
CSATFTGGERMYEQYF
TGCAGTGCTACCTTTACAGGGGGCGAACGAATGTACGAGCAGTACTTC
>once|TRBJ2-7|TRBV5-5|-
CASSLTDFEQYF
TGTGCCAGCAGCTTGACGGACTTCGAGCAGTACTTC
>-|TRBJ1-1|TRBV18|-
CASSGQEANTEAFF
TGTGCCAGCTCAGGGCAAGAGGCGAACACTGAAGCTTTCTTT
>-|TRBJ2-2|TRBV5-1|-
CASSFWAVNTGELFF
TGCGCCAGCAGCTTTTGGGCAGTTAACACCGGGGAGCTGTTTTTT
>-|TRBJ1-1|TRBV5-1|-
CASTSLLNTEAFF
TGCGCCAGCACCTCGTTACTGAACACTGAAGCTTTCTTT
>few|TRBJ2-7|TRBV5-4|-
CASSLDRVNEQYF
TGTGCCAGCAGCTTGGACAGGGTCAACGAGCAGTACTTC
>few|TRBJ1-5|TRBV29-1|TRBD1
CSARTGGDSNQPQHF
TGCAGCGCCCGGACAGGAGGGGATTCCAATCAGCCCCAGCATTTT
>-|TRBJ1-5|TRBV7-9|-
CASNREGDQPQHF
TGTGCCTCCAACAGGGAGGGCGATCAGCCCCAGCATTTT
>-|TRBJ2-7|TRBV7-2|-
CASSPGRNYEQYF
TGTGCCAGCAGCCCGGGACGGAACTACGAGCAGTACTTC
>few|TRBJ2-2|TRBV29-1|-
CSVMGGSGELFF
TGCAGCGTTATGGGGGGTTCCGGGGAGCTGTTTTTT
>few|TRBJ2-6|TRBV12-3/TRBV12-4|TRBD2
CATGLADSGANVLTF
TGTGCCACGGGACTAGCGGACTCTGGGGCCAACGTCCTGACTTTC
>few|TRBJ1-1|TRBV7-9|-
CASSSSGRGTEAFF
TGTGCCAGCAGCTCTTCGGGGAGGGGCACTGAAGCTTTCTTT
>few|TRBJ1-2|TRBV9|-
CASSVAGGLRDSNYGYTF
TGTGCCAGCAGCGTAGCCGGAGGGCTTCGCGATTCTAACTATGGCTACACCTTC
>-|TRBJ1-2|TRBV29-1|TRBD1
CSVWTGDGGYTF
TGCAGCGTCTGGACAGGGGACGGTGGCTACACCTTC
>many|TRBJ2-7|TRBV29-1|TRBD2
CSVTSGTSYEQYF
TGCAGCGTGACTAGCGGTACCTCCTACGAGCAGTACTTC
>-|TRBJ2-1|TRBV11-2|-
CASSLGVGRSDEQFF
TGTGCCAGCAGCTTAGGTGTGGGCAGATCGGATGAGCAGTTCTTC
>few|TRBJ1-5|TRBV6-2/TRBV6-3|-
CASGSLGLGGQPQHF
TGTGCCAGCGGATCTCTCGGATTGGGTGGTCAGCCCCAGCATTTT
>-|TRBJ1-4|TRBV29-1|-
CSATGRGGNEKLFF
TGCAGCGCCACTGGCCGGGGAGGAAATGAAAAACTGTTTTTT
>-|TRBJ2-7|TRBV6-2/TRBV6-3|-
CASSYAVYEQYF
TGTGCCAGCAGTTACGCAGTCTACGAGCAGTACTTC
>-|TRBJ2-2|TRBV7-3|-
CASSPAGMVAGELFF
TGTGCCAGCAGCCCCGCGGGGATGGTTGCCGGGGAGCTGTTTTTT
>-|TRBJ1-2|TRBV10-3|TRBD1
CAISAGGFYYGYTF
TGTGCCATCAGCGCAGGGGGATTCTACTATGGCTACACCTTC
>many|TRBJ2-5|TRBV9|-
CASTETTGHQETQYF
TGTGCCAGCACCGAGACGACGGGACATCAAGAGACCCAGTACTTC
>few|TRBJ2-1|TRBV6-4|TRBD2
CASSQETSGDYNEQFF
TGTGCCAGCAGTCAGGAAACTAGCGGAGACTACAATGAGCAGTTCTTC
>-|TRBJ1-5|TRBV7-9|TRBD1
CASSSTRDRDQPQHF
TGTGCCAGCAGCTCCACCCGGGACAGGGATCAGCCCCAGCATTTT
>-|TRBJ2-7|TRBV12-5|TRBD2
CASGSDPGGGFYEQYF
TGTGCTAGTGGTTCTGACCCGGGCGGGGGGTTCTACGAGCAGTACTTC
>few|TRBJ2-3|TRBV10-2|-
CASRSAGSLNTDTQYF
TGCGCCAGCAGATCTGCCGGAAGCCTCAACACAGATACGCAGTATTTT
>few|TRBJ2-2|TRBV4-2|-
CASSQDQGGLFF
TGTGCCAGCAGCCAAGATCAGGGGGGGCTGTTTTTT
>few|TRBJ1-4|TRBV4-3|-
CASSPETLEATNEKLFF
TGCGCCAGCAGCCCAGAGACGCTCGAGGCAACTAATGAAAAACTGTTTTTT
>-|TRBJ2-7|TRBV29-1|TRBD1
CSVIQGAYEQYF
TGCAGCGTTATCCAGGGGGCCTACGAGCAGTACTTC
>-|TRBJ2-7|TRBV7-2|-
CASSLEAYTYEQYF
TGTGCCAGCAGCTTAGAAGCCTACACCTACGAGCAGTACTTC
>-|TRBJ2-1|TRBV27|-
CASRERLFNEQFF
TGTGCCAGCAGGGAGCGGCTATTCAATGAGCAGTTCTTC
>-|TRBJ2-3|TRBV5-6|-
CASSGSARGRRTQYF
TGTGCCAGCAGCGGATCCGCGCGGGGGCGAAGGACGCAGTATTTT
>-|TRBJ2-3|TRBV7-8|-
CASSAQRDTQYF
TGTGCCAGCAGCGCCCAGAGGGATACGCAGTATTTT
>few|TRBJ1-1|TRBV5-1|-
CASSLAGQFEAFF
TGCGCCAGCAGCTTGGCCGGACAGTTTGAAGCTTTCTTT
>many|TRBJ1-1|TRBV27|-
CASSYRADGTEAFF
TGTGCCAGCAGTTACAGGGCTGACGGCACTGAAGCTTTCTTT
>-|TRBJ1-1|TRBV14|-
CASSQARGGTEAFF
TGTGCCAGCAGCCAAGCCCGGGGAGGCACTGAAGCTTTCTTT
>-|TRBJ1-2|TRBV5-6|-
CASSFSGTNYGYTF
TGTGCCAGCAGCTTTTCCGGGACGAACTATGGCTACACCTTC
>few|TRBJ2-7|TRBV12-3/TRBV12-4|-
CASSRTYEQYF
TGTGCCAGCAGTCGGACCTACGAGCAGTACTTC
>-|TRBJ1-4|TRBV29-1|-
CSVYTGGMVLFF
TGCAGCGTTTATACCGGGGGCATGGTTCTGTTTTTT
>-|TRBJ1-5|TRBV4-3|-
CASSQDLSNQPQHF
TGCGCCAGCAGTCAGGATCTTAGCAATCAGCCCCAGCATTTT
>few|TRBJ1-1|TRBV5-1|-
CASSLDVPLTEAFF
TGCGCCAGCAGCTTGGATGTTCCCTTGACTGAAGCTTTCTTT
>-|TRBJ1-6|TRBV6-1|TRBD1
CASSMTGQAGAINSPLHF
TGTGCCAGCAGTATGACGGGACAGGCCGGCGCCATTAATTCACCCCTCCACTTT
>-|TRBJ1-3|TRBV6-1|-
CASSEFGGIGNTIYF
TGTGCCAGCAGTGAATTCGGCGGAATTGGAAACACCATATATTTT
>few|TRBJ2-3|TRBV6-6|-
CASSYWPGAGTSTDTQYF
TGTGCCAGCAGTTACTGGCCCGGCGCTGGGACTAGCACAGATACGCAGTATTTT
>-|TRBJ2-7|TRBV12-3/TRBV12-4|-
CASSSPDEQYF
TGTGCCAGCAGTTCGCCCGACGAGCAGTACTTC
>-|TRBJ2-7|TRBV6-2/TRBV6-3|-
CASSNLYEQYF
TGTGCCAGCAGTAACCTCTACGAGCAGTACTTC
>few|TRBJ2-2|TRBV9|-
CASSVGIGGGKNTGELFF
TGTGCCAGCAGCGTAGGGATAGGGGGGGGTAAGAACACCGGGGAGCTGTTTTTT
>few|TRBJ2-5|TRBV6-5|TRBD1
CASLGGTGALKTQYF
TGTGCCAGCCTGGGTGGGACAGGGGCTTTGAAGACCCAGTACTTC
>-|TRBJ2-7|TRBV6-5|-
CASSPSDGRSLLYF
TGTGCCAGCAGTCCGTCGGACGGCCGCTCCCTCCTATACTTC
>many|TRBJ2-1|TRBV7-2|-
CASSLRGNEQFF
TGCGCCAGCAGTCTCCGTGGCAATGAGCAGTTCTTC
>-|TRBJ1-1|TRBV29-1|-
CSVRGVGTEAFF
TGCAGCGTTCGGGGGGTGGGCACTGAAGCTTTCTTT
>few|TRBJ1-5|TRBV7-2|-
CASSQGQGPQPQHF
TGTGCCAGCAGCCAGGGGCAGGGCCCTCAGCCCCAGCATTTT
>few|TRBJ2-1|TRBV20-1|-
CSARVRGGIEVYEQFF
TGCAGTGCTAGGGTTAGGGGGGGCATCGAGGTCTATGAGCAGTTCTTC
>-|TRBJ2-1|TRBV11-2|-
CASSLITNEQFF
TGTGCCAGCAGCTTAATTACCAATGAGCAGTTCTTC